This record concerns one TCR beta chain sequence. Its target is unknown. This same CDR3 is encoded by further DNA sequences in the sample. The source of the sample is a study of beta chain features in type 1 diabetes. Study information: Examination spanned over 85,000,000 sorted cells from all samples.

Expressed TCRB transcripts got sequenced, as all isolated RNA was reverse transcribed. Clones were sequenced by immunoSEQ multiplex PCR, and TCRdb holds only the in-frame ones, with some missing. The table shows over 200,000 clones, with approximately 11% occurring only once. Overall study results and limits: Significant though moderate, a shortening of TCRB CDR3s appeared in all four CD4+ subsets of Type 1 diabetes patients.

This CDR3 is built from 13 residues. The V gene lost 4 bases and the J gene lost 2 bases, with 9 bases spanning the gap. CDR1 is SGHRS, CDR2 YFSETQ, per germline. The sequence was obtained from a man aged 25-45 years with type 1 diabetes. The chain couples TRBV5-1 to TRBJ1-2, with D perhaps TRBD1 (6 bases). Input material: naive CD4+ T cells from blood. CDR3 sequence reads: CASSPGQNYGYTF. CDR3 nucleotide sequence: TGCGCCAGCAGCCCGGGACAAAACTATGGCTACACCTTC.